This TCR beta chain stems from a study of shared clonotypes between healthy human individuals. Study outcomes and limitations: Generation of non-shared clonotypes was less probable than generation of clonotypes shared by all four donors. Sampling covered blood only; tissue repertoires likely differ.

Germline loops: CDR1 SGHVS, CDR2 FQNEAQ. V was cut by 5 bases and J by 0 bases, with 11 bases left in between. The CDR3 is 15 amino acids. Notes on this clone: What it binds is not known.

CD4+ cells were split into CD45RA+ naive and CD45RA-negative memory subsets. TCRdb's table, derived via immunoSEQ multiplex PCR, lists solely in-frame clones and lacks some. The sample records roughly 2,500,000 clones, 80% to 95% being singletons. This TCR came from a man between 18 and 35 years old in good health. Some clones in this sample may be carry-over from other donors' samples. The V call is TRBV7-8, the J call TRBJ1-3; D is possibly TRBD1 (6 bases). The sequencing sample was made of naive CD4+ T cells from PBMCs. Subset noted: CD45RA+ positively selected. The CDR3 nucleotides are TGTGCCAGCAGCCCCGGGGGACACTCTGGAAACACCATATATTTT. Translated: CASSPGGHSGNTIYF.